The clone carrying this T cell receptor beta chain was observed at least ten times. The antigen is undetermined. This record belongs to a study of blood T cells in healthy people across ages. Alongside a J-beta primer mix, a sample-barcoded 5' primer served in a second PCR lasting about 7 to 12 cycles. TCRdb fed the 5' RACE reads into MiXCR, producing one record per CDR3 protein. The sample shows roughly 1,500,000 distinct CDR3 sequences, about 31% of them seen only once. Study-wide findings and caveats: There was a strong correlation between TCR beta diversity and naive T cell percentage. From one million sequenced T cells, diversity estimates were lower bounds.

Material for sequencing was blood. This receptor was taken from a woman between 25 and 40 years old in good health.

As DNA, the CDR3 is TGCAGTGCTAGAGGATTTAGGTTAGGAGGAAACATTCAGTACTTC. It codes for CSARGFRLGGNIQYF. J is TRBJ2-4 and V is TRBV20-1, with TRBD2 as a possible D gene (5 bases). CDR1 is DFQATT, CDR2 SNEGSKA, per germline (reference sequence). The CDR3 loop spans 15 amino acids. Trimming pared 1 base from V and 6 bases from J, leaving 16 bases between.